Following are 11 T cell receptor beta chains from one sample sequenced in a study of siplizumab effects on memory and regulatory T cells. Measured with immunoSEQ multiplex PCR; TCRdb has only the in-frame clones, and not every one. The table lists roughly 100,000 clones, just over 90% of them singletons. The sequenced sample was CD4+ T cells sorted from blood. The source of these receptors is a human donor in good health.

The chain carries TRBV14 and TRBJ2-7, with 9 positions matching TRBD2. This CDR3 contains 17 residues. V lost 4 bases, J lost 2 bases, and 12 bases stayed unmatched. Germline lookup yields CDR1 SGHDN and CDR2 FVKESK. DNA for the CDR3: TGTGCCAGCAGCCGCTACCCCGGGGCTAGCGGGACCTACGAGCAGTACTTC. Encoded protein: CASSRYPGASGTYEQYF.

The chain employs TRBV5-4 and TRBJ2-2, with TRBD1 matching 8 bases. The CDR3 has 16 amino acids. V trimming: 4 bases; J trimming: 4 bases; junction bases outside the gene matches: 9. The V gene's germline CDR1 is SGHNT and CDR2 YYREEE (reference sequence). CDR3 protein: CASSMTGQGTTGELFF. The CDR3 DNA is TGTGCCAGCAGCATGACCGGACAGGGAACCACCGGGGAGCTGTTTTTT.

This clone was counted between two and nine times. The chain employs TRBV19 and TRBJ1-2; D is possibly TRBD1 (6 bases). Trimming took 4 bases from V and 4 from J, leaving 16 bases between them. Germline CDR1 reads LNHDA; CDR2 reads SQIVND (reference sequence). The CDR3 totals 15 residues. The CDR3 protein is CASSTPRPDSYGYTF. CDR3 nucleotides: TGTGCCAGTAGTACCCCGCGCCCGGACAGCTATGGCTACACCTTC.

This clone was found once. The chain uses TRBV6-5 and TRBJ1-2; TRBD1 is a possible D gene (6 bases). Trimming left V 0 bases short and J 2 bases short, with 10 bases between. CDR3 length: 15 amino acids. Germline V CDR1 and CDR2: MNHEY, SVGAGI. Here the CDR3 DNA reads TGTGCCAGCAGTTACTCGAGAGGGGGAAACTATGGCTACACCTTC. Translated: CASSYSRGGNYGYTF.

The chain is built from TRBV30 and TRBJ2-4; D gene ambiguous. The CDR3 consists of 12 residues. Trimming took off 3 bases at V and 7 bases at J, with 10 bases between the two ends. Germline V gene lookup returns CDR1 GTSNPN and CDR2 SVGIG (reference sequence). The CDR3 region is CAWRRTANIQYF. CDR3 coding DNA: TGTGCCTGGAGACGGACCGCCAACATTCAGTACTTC. Filled out from reference TRBV30 and TRBJ2-4, the complete variable domain reads SQTIHQWPATLVQPVGSPLSLECTVEGTSNPNLYWYRQAAGRGLQLLFYSVGIGQISSEVPQNLSASRPQDRQFILSSKKLLLSDSGFYLCAWRRTANIQYFGAGTRLSVL.

The chain is built from TRBV7-2 and TRBJ1-1; possibly TRBD1 for D (5 bases). CDR1 SGHTA and CDR2 FQGNSA come from the germline V gene. There are 13 residues in the CDR3. The V and J ends lost 1 base and 8 bases respectively, with 11 bases between them. The CDR3 is CASSLVTGHEAFF. The CDR3 DNA follows: TGTGCCAGCAGCTTAGTAACCGGACACGAAGCTTTCTTT.

The chain combines TRBV27 with TRBJ1-1, with TRBD1 matching 8 bases. CDR3 size: 13 residues. V lost 5 bases, J lost 10 bases, and 9 bases stayed unmatched. Germline CDR1 and CDR2: MNHEY and SMNVEV (reference sequence). The CDR3 DNA sequence: TGTGCCAGCAGTATACAGGGGGGGAGACTAGCTTTCTTT. It encodes CASSIQGGRLAFF.

The gene calls are TRBV9 and TRBJ2-5; TRBD2 matches at 13 bases. Germline trimming cut 3 bases from V and 5 bases from J; bases unmatched to any gene: 4. Germline CDR1 and CDR2: SGDLS and YYNGEE. This CDR3 comprises 15 residues. CDR3 in amino acids: CASSAGLAGVETQYF. DNA for the CDR3: TGTGCCAGCAGCGCTGGACTAGCGGGAGTGGAGACCCAGTACTTC.

The chain employs TRBV7-2 and TRBJ2-7; possibly TRBD1 for D (5 bases). CDR1 is SGHTA, CDR2 FQGNSA, per germline. The CDR3 length is 16 residues. V lost 1 base, J lost 0 bases, and 13 bases lay in between. CDR3 region: CASSLVFVRVSYEQYF. CDR3 bases: TGTGCCAGCAGCTTAGTGTTCGTCAGGGTCTCCTACGAGCAGTACTTC. Full variable domain (rest looked up from reference TRBV7-2 and TRBJ2-7): GAGVSQSPSNKVTEKGKDVELRCDPISGHTALYWYRQSLGQGLEFLIYFQGNSAPDKSGLPSDRFSAERTGGSVSTLTIQRTQQEDSAVYLCASSLVFVRVSYEQYFGPGTRLTVT.

The rearrangement uses TRBV30 and TRBJ1-2; 10 bases line up with TRBD1. Trimming at V came to 8 bases and at J to 1 base, leaving 4 bases not matched to a gene. This CDR3 is built from 13 residues. CDR1 GTSNPN and CDR2 SVGIG come from the germline V gene (reference sequence). CDR3 bases: TGTGCCAGGACAGGGGGACTTAACTATGGCTACACCTTC. Amino acid sequence: CARTGGLNYGYTF.

CDR3 sequence reads: CSARGAILGDTEAFF. For the CDR3, the DNA is TGCAGCGCGCGGGGGGCTATCCTAGGGGACACTGAAGCTTTCTTT. The rearrangement uses TRBV29-1 and TRBJ1-1; the D gene is possibly TRBD1 (6 bases). The length of the CDR3 is 15 residues. CDR1 is SQVTM and CDR2 is ANQGSEA in the germline V gene. Deletions cut 7 bases from V and 3 bases from J, with 21 bases between.